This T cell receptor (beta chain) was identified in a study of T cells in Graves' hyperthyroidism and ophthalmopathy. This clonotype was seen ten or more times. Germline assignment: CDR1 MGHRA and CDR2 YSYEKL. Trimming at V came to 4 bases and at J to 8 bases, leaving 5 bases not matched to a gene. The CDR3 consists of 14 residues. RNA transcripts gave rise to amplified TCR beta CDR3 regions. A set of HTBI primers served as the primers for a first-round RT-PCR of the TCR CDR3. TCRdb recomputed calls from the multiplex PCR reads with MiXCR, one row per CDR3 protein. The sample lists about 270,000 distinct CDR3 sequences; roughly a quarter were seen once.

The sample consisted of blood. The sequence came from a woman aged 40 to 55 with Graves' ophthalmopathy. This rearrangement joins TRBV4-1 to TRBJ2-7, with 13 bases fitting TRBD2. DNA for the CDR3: TGCGCCAGCAGCCCGGGACTAGCGGGAACCCAGCAGTACTTC. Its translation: CASSPGLAGTQQYF.